This record concerns one TCR beta chain sequence. The antigen remains undetermined. The entry originates in a study of post-analysis software for immune sequencing data. Background on the study: Relapsing-remitting, secondary progressive and progressive-relapsing forms of multiple sclerosis all featured among disease courses.

Findings of the study overall: People with multiple sclerosis had a significantly lower normalized Chao1 diversity than controls did.

Unique-molecular-identifier-tagged TCR beta cDNA libraries were used. TCRdb re-called the PCR reads through MiXCR, storing one row per CDR3 protein. Seen here are 800,000 to 950,000 distinct CDR3 sequences, around 53% observed once, and the top ten hold around 4.5%. The specimen was blood. The source of this sequence is a girl aged 5-17 years with multiple sclerosis.

This CDR3 is CSASGLSKIRDEQFF. The CDR3, as DNA: TGCAGTGCTTCGGGACTATCGAAAATTAGGGATGAGCAGTTCTTC. This sequence joins TRBV20-1 and TRBJ2-1, with 7 bases aligning to TRBD2. Trimming removed 5 bases from V and 8 bases from J; junction bases left unmatched: 15. This CDR3 region has 15 residues. Germline values: CDR1 DFQATT, CDR2 SNEGSKA (reference sequence).